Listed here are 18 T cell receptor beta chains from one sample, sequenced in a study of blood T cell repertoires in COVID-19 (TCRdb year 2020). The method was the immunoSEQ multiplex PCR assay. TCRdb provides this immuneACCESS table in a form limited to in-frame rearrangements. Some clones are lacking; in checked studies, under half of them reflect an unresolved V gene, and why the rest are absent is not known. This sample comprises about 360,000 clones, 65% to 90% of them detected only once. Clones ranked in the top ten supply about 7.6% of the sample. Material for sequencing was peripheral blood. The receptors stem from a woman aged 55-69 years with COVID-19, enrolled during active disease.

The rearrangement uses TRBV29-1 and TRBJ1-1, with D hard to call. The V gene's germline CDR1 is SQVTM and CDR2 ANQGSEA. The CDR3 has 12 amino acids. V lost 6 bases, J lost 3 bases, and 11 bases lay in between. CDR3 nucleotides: TGCAGCGTGGCCGACTTTGACACTGAAGCTTTCTTT. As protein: CSVADFDTEAFF.

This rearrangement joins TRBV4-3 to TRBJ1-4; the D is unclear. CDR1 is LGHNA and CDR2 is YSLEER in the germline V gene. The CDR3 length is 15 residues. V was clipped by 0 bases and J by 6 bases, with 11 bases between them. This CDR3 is CASSQDTQYDEKLFF. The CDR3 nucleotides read TGCGCCAGCAGCCAAGATACACAGTATGATGAAAAACTGTTTTTT.

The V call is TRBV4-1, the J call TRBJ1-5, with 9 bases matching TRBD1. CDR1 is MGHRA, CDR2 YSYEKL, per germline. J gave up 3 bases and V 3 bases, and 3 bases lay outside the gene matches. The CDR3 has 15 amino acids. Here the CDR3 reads CASSHGQGNNQPQHF. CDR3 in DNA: TGCGCCAGCAGCCACGGACAGGGGAACAATCAGCCCCAGCATTTT.

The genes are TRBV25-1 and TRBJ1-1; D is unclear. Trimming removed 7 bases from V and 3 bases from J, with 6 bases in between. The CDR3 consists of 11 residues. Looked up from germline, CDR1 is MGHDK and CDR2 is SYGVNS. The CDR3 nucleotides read TGTGCCAGCACCGGGTACACTGAAGCTTTCTTT. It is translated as CASTGYTEAFF.

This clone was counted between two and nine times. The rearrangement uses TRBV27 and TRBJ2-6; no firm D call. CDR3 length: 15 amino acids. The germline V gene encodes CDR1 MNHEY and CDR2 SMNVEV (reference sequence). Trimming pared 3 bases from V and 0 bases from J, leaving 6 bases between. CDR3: CASSFASSGANVLTF. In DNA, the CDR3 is TGTGCCAGCAGTTTTGCGAGCTCTGGGGCCAACGTCCTGACTTTC.

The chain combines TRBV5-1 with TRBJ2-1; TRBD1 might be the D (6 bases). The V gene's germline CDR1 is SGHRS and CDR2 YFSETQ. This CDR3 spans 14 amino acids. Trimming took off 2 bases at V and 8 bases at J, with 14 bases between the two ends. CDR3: CASSLTGYGDEQFF. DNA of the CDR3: TGCGCCAGCAGCTTAACAGGGTATGGAGATGAGCAGTTCTTC.

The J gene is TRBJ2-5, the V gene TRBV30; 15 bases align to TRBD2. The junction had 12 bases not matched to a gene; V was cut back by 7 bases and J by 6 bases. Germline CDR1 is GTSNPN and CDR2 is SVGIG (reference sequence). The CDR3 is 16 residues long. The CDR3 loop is CALFGTSGGKGQTQYF. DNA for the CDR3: TGTGCCTTGTTCGGGACTAGCGGGGGGAAAGGGCAGACCCAGTACTTC.

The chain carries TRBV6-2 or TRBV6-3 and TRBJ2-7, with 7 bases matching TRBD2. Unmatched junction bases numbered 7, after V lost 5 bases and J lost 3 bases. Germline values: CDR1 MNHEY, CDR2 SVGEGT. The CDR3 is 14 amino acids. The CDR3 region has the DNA TGTGCCAGCAGTCCCGTGGGGGGGGGCTACGAGCAGTACTTC. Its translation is CASSPVGGGYEQYF.

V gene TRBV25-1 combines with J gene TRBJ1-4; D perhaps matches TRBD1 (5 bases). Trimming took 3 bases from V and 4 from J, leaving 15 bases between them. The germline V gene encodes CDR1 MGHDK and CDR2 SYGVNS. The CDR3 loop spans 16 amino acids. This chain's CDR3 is CASSDWTPAGNEKLFF. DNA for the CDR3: TGTGCCAGCAGTGATTGGACACCCGCTGGTAATGAAAAACTGTTTTTT.

This chain's CDR3 is CASSQGGDRGVYEQYF. The CDR3 DNA is TGCGCCAGCAGCCAAGGTGGGGACAGGGGGGTCTACGAGCAGTACTTC. The chain combines TRBV4-1 with TRBJ2-7; 11 bases map to TRBD1. The J segment lost 3 bases and the V segment lost 1 base, leaving 5 bases of the junction unmatched. Germline V lookup: CDR1 MGHRA, CDR2 YSYEKL. This CDR3 has 16 residues.

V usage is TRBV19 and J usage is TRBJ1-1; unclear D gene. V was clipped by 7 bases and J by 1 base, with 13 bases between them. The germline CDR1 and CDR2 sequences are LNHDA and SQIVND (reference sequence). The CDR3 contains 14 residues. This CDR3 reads CASKFAASNTEAFF. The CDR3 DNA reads TGTGCCAGTAAGTTCGCGGCGTCGAACACTGAAGCTTTCTTT.

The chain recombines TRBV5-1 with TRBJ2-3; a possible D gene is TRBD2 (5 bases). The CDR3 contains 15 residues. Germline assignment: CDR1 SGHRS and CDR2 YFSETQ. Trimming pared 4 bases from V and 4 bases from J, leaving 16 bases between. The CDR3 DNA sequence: TGCGCCAGCAGCGAAAGAGGGTGGGTTCCAGATACGCAGTATTTT. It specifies CASSERGWVPDTQYF.

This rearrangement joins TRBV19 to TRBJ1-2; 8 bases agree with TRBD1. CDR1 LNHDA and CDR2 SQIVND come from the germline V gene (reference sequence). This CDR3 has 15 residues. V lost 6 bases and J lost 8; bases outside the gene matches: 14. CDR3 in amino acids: CASSIGFGQGGGYTF. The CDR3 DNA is TGTGCCAGTAGCATCGGGTTTGGACAGGGAGGGGGCTACACCTTC.

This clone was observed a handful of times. The CDR3 sequence is CATSRRDSFIEAFF. CDR3 nucleotides: TGTGCCACCAGCAGGCGGGACAGCTTCATTGAAGCTTTCTTT. The chain is built from TRBV15 and TRBJ1-1; 7 bases align to TRBD1. Per the germline V gene, CDR1 is LNHNV and CDR2 is YYDKDF (reference sequence). This CDR3 has 14 residues. With 3 bases clipped from V and 7 bases from J, the junction kept 8 bases outside the gene matches. Variable domain in full (rest from reference TRBV15 and TRBJ1-1): DAMVIQNPRYQVTQFGKPVTLSCSQTLNHNVMYWYQQKSSQAPKLLFHYYDKDFNNEADTPDNFQSRRPNTSFCFLDIRSPGLGDTAMYLCATSRRDSFIEAFFGQGTRLTVV.

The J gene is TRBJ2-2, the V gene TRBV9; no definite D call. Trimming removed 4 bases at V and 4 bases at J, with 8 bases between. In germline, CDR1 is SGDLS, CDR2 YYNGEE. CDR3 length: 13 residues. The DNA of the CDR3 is TGTGCCAGCAGCCCCACGGGCACCGGGGAGCTGTTTTTT. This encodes CASSPTGTGELFF.

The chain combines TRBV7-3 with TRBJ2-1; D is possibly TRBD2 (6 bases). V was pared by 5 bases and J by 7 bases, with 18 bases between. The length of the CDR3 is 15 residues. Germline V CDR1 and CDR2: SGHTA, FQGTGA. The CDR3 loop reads CASSRRASEANEQFF. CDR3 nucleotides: TGTGCCAGCAGCCGTAGGGCTAGCGAGGCTAATGAGCAGTTCTTC.

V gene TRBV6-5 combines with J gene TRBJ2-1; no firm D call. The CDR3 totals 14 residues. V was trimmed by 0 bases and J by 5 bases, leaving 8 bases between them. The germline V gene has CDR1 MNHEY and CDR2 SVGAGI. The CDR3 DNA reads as TGTGCCAGCAGTTACTCGTGGCCTGACAATGAGCAGTTCTTC. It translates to CASSYSWPDNEQFF.

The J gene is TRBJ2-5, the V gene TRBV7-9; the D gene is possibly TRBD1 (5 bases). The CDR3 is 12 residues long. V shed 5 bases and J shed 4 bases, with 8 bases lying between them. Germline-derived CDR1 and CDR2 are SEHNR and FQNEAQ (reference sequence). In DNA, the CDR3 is TGTGCCAGCAGCCCCCAGGGAGAGACCCAGTACTTC. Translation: CASSPQGETQYF.